This T cell receptor beta chain was found in a study of read filtering for tumor transcriptome and immune sequencing. Study-level background: IR-seq gave about 3.5 to 10.27 million TCR reads per sample; RNA-seq gave about 75 to 1,300. Points from the study as a whole: The sorted CD138-negative fraction was a mixed bone marrow immune population, not purified T cells.

The length of the CDR3 is 14 residues. Looked up from germline, CDR1 is SGHRS and CDR2 is YFSETQ. V lost 4 bases and J 4 bases, leaving 14 bases between the germline ends. Every patient had bone marrow sampled while the disease was active. From roughly 390 ng of RNA, a library with molecular barcoded alpha/delta and beta/gamma adaptors was made. A single record per CDR3 protein comes from TCRdb applying MiXCR to the reads. Of 130,000 or so distinct CDR3 sequences listed, roughly an eighth were seen once; the top ten hold around 8.3%. This clonotype occurred many times. The antigen is unknown. The source is a donor older than 35 with multiple myeloma. The genes are TRBV5-1 and TRBJ1-1, with D possibly TRBD1 on 5 matching bases. The specimen was a population of CD138-negative cells sorted from bone marrow. Here the CDR3 DNA reads TGCGCCAGCAGCCCGCCCGTAAGGGGCACTGAAGCTTTCTTT. This encodes CASSPPVRGTEAFF.